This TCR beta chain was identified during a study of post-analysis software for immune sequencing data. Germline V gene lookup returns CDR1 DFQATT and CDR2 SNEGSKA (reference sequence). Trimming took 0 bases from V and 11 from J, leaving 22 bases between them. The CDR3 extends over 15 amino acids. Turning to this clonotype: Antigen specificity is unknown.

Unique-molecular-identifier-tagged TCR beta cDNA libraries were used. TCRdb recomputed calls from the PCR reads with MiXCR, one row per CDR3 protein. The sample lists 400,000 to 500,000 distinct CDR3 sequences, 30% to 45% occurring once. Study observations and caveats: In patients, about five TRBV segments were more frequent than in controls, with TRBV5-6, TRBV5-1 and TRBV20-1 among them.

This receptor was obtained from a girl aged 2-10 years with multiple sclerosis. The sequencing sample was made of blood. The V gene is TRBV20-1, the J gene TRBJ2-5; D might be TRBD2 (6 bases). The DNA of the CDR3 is TGCAGTGCTAGAGATCTCTATGCGGGGTTAGTTGAGCAGTACTTC. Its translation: CSARDLYAGLVEQYF.